These 26 T cell receptor beta chains originate from one sample sequenced in a study of blood T cell repertoires in COVID-19. The protocol was immunoSEQ multiplex PCR, while the TCRdb copy is restricted to in-frame clones and leaves out a portion. The table has about 38,000 clones, approximately 86% seen once. The sequencing input was peripheral blood. Receptors originate from a man in his fifties or sixties with active COVID-19.

The genes are TRBV3-1 (or the pseudogene TRBV3-2) and TRBJ1-2; D gene ambiguous. This CDR3 has 14 amino acids. Trimming removed 0 bases at V and 5 bases at J, with 10 bases between. Germline V gene sequence: CDR1 LGHDT, CDR2 YNNKEL (reference sequence). CDR3: CASSQDGQVYGYTF. The CDR3 DNA follows: TGTGCCAGCAGCCAAGATGGGCAGGTTTATGGCTACACCTTC.

The chain recombines TRBV5-6 with TRBJ1-1; the match to TRBD1 covers 7 bases. The V gene end was trimmed by 3 bases and the J gene end by 6 bases; junction bases not matched to a gene: 17. This CDR3 region has 17 residues. Per the germline V gene, CDR1 is SGHDT and CDR2 is YYEEEE. CDR3: CASSSRQGWRISAEAFF. The CDR3 DNA is TGTGCCAGCAGCTCGAGACAGGGATGGAGAATCAGCGCTGAAGCTTTCTTT.

The rearrangement links TRBV2 to TRBJ2-3; D ambiguous. Germline V gene sequence: CDR1 SNHLY, CDR2 FYNNEI. There are 13 residues in the CDR3. Between the trimmed V and J ends, which lost 6 bases and 0 bases, there was a span of 7 bases. The CDR3 region is CASSEVSTDTQYF. The CDR3 nucleotides read TGTGCCAGCAGCGAGGTTAGCACAGATACGCAGTATTTT.

The rearrangement uses TRBV6-5 and TRBJ2-7; tentative D call: TRBD1 (6 bases). The germline gives CDR1 MNHEY, CDR2 SVGAGI. The CDR3 has 14 amino acids. Trimming left V 2 bases short and J 2 bases short, with 10 bases between. CDR3 bases: TGTGCCAGCAGTTACAGAACAGGGCCCTACGAGCAGTACTTC. Protein: CASSYRTGPYEQYF.

The chain couples TRBV11-3 to TRBJ2-5, with TRBD2 matching 13 bases. V gave up 6 bases and J gave up 4 bases; unmatched junction bases: 11. There are 17 residues in the CDR3. Germline V gene data show CDR1 as SGHNT and CDR2 as YENEEA. In nucleotides, the CDR3 is TGTGCCAGCAGTTCTGGACTAGCGGGGGCCGGGGGAGAGACCCAGTACTTC. It yields the protein CASSSGLAGAGGETQYF.

The CDR3 region has the DNA TGTGCCAGCAGTGAGTTTGGCAGGGCCTCCTACGAGCAGTACTTC. It yields the protein CASSEFGRASYEQYF. J is TRBJ2-7 and V is TRBV6-1; the D gene is possibly TRBD1 (5 bases). The germline gives CDR1 MNHNS, CDR2 SASEGT. This CDR3 is built from 15 residues. Trimming pared 3 bases from V and 0 bases from J, leaving 12 bases between.

V and J are TRBV6-5 and TRBJ1-2, with TRBD1 as a possible D gene (5 bases). Germline assignment: CDR1 MNHEY and CDR2 SVGAGI. Trimming shortened V by 6 bases and J by 2 bases, and 10 bases separated the two germline ends. There are 13 residues in the CDR3. The CDR3 sequence is CASRREGNYGYTF. For the CDR3, the DNA is TGTGCCAGCAGACGGGAGGGGAACTATGGCTACACCTTC.

The V gene is TRBV7-6, the J gene TRBJ1-5; TRBD1 matches 7 bases. The V segment lost 1 base and the J segment 7 bases; nucleotides outside the gene matches: 7. This CDR3 is built from 15 residues. Germline V gene lookup returns CDR1 SGHVS and CDR2 FNYEAQ. The CDR3 DNA follows: TGTGCCAGCAGCTTAGGGACAGGTACCAAGCAGCCCCAGCATTTT. Amino acids: CASSLGTGTKQPQHF.

J is TRBJ2-2 and V is TRBV11-1; D may be TRBD1 (5 bases). The germline V and J ends were trimmed by 5 bases and 8 bases, with 12 bases remaining between them. There are 13 residues in the CDR3. Germline CDR1 is SGHAT and CDR2 is FQDESV (reference sequence). This chain's CDR3 is CASSPQGAGELFF. The CDR3 region has the DNA TGTGCCAGCAGCCCTCAGGGTGCTGGGGAGCTGTTTTTT.

V is TRBV2 and J is TRBJ2-3, with TRBD1 matching over 11 bases. Germline assignment: CDR1 SNHLY and CDR2 FYNNEI. This CDR3 is built from 17 residues. Trimming at V came to 6 bases and at J to 3 bases, leaving 11 bases not matched to a gene. The CDR3 DNA sequence: TGTGCCAGCAGGAAGACCGGGACAGGGGGTGGAACAGATACGCAGTATTTT. Protein: CASRKTGTGGGTDTQYF. Looking up the rest from reference TRBV2 and TRBJ2-3 gives the full variable domain: EPEVTQTPSHQVTQMGQEVILRCVPISNHLYFYWYRQILGQKVEFLVSFYNNEISEKSEIFDDQFSVERPDGSNFTLKIRSTKLEDSAMYFCASRKTGTGGGTDTQYFGPGTRLTVL.

The chain carries TRBV5-1 and TRBJ1-6, with D possibly matching TRBD1 (5 bases). Trimming cost V 2 bases and J 6 bases, with 9 bases left between them. CDR3 length: 14 residues. The germline V gene encodes CDR1 SGHRS and CDR2 YFSETQ. CDR3 sequence: CASSLDSSNSPLHF. The CDR3 region has the DNA TGCGCCAGCAGCTTAGACAGTTCTAATTCACCCCTCCACTTT.

This clone was counted between two and nine times. The rearrangement joins TRBV10-3 to TRBJ1-6; 9 bases fit TRBD1. The length of the CDR3 is 15 residues. J gave up 14 bases and V 1 base, and 9 bases lay outside the gene matches. CDR1 is ENHRY and CDR2 is SYGVKD in the germline V gene. The CDR3 loop reads CAISELGQGNSALHF. CDR3 nucleotide sequence: TGTGCCATCAGTGAGTTGGGACAGGGTAACTCGGCCCTCCACTTT.

V gene TRBV28 combines with J gene TRBJ2-4; 9 bases are a match to TRBD1. The length of the CDR3 is 15 residues. V dropped 0 bases and J dropped 3; count of bases not matched to a gene: 0. Germline CDR1 MDHEN, CDR2 SYDVKM. The CDR3 sequence: CASSLWTGGKNIQYF. The DNA of the CDR3 is TGTGCCAGCAGTTTATGGACAGGGGGCAAAAACATTCAGTACTTC.

The chain employs TRBV6-5 and TRBJ2-2, with TRBD1 matching over 8 bases. The length of the CDR3 is 15 residues. Germline CDR1 reads MNHEY; CDR2 reads SVGAGI. J was trimmed by 5 bases and V by 7 bases; bases with no gene match: 9. CDR3 loop: CASIPWTGNTGELFF. For the CDR3, the DNA is TGTGCCAGCATCCCTTGGACAGGGAATACCGGGGAGCTGTTTTTT.

This rearrangement joins TRBV10-3 to TRBJ2-5; 16 bases are shared with TRBD2. There are 16 residues in the CDR3. J was trimmed by 2 bases and V by 7 bases; bases with no gene match: 4. Germline lookup yields CDR1 ENHRY and CDR2 SYGVKD. CDR3 amino acids: CAINSGLAGGQETQYF. CDR3 nucleotides: TGTGCCATCAACTCGGGACTAGCGGGGGGGCAAGAGACCCAGTACTTC.

The V call is TRBV28, the J call TRBJ1-3, with D uncertain. V was cut by 5 bases and J by 3 bases, with 11 bases left in between. CDR1 is MDHEN, CDR2 SYDVKM, per germline. This CDR3 is 14 amino acids long. Here the CDR3 reads CASSPITLGNTIYF. Written as DNA, the CDR3 is TGTGCCAGCAGTCCGATAACTCTTGGAAACACCATATATTTT.

This clone came up a few times. The V gene is TRBV4-1, the J gene TRBJ1-4; D gene uncertain. The V gene's germline CDR1 is MGHRA and CDR2 YSYEKL. The ends were cut back, 3 bases at V and 5 bases at J, with 13 bases in the middle. The CDR3 sequence is 15 residues long. This chain's CDR3 is CASSQVLQKNEKLFF. In nucleotides, the CDR3 is TGCGCCAGCAGCCAGGTGCTTCAGAAGAATGAAAAACTGTTTTTT.

The V call is TRBV6-2 or TRBV6-3, the J call TRBJ1-6; no clear D gene. The CDR3 spans 17 residues. V was shortened by 2 bases and J by 7 bases, with 18 bases between the two germline ends. In germline, CDR1 is MNHEY, CDR2 SVGEGT. The CDR3 sequence: CASSYRKSGRRNSPLHF. The DNA for the CDR3 is TGTGCCAGCAGTTACCGGAAGAGTGGTAGGAGAAATTCACCCCTCCACTTT.

The V gene is TRBV13, the J gene TRBJ2-7; D may be TRBD1 (5 bases). CDR3 size: 13 residues. Germline V gives CDR1 PRHDT, CDR2 FYEKMQ (reference sequence). V was clipped by 4 bases and J by 6 bases, with 13 bases between them. The CDR3 region has the DNA TGTGCCAGCAGCTCCCAGGGTAGAGGCGAGCAGTACTTC. Its translation is CASSSQGRGEQYF.

The rearrangement uses TRBV2 and TRBJ1-5; D remains unclear. The germline V gene has CDR1 SNHLY and CDR2 FYNNEI. Trimming took off 7 bases at V and 6 bases at J, with 16 bases between the two ends. This CDR3 region has 14 residues. The CDR3 sequence is CASKMGSVGQPQHF. The DNA for the CDR3 is TGTGCCAGCAAAATGGGGAGCGTTGGTCAGCCCCAGCATTTT.

The chain has TRBV27 and TRBJ1-4; D call uncertain. CDR1 MNHEY and CDR2 SMNVEV come from the germline V gene (reference sequence). V lost 8 bases, J lost 7 bases, and 8 bases lay in between. The CDR3 is made up of 11 amino acids. Here the CDR3 reads CASPYSEKLFF. Written as DNA, the CDR3 is TGTGCCAGCCCCTATTCTGAAAAACTGTTTTTT.

V gene TRBV28 combines with J gene TRBJ2-2; D remains unclear. Germline assignment: CDR1 MDHEN and CDR2 SYDVKM. The V and J ends lost 3 bases and 4 bases respectively, with 9 bases between them. This CDR3 is 14 amino acids long. CDR3 DNA sequence: TGTGCCAGCAGTTTGAACTTACTCACCGGGGAGCTGTTTTTT. Protein sequence: CASSLNLLTGELFF.

V is TRBV19 and J is TRBJ2-7; no clear D. CDR3 length: 15 residues. Looked up from germline, CDR1 is LNHDA and CDR2 is SQIVND (reference sequence). Deletions cut 2 bases from V and 1 base from J, with 12 bases between. The CDR3 coding sequence is TGTGCCAGTAGTATATTCCGGCGCGGTTCCTACGAGCAGTACTTC. Residues: CASSIFRRGSYEQYF.

This chain links TRBV5-4 with TRBJ2-3, with D perhaps matching TRBD1 (6 bases). Germline V CDR1 and CDR2: SGHNT, YYREEE (reference sequence). V lost 0 bases and J 5 bases, leaving 16 bases between the germline ends. This CDR3 is 16 amino acids long. CDR3 in DNA: TGTGCCAGCAGCTTGGCCGGCACAGGGTGGGGAGATACGCAGTATTTT. This gives the protein CASSLAGTGWGDTQYF.

This clone is labeled as medium-sized. V usage is TRBV7-7 and J usage is TRBJ2-7; D is possibly TRBD2 (6 bases). Trimming removed 5 bases from V and 5 bases from J, with 16 bases in between. CDR1 and CDR2 from the germline V gene are SSHAT and FNYEAQ (reference sequence). This CDR3 is 14 amino acids long. The CDR3 is CASSPGLSVDEQYF. As DNA, the CDR3 is TGTGCCAGCAGCCCGGGACTTTCCGTGGACGAGCAGTACTTC.

This chain connects TRBV11-1 to TRBJ2-7; possible D gene TRBD1, 5 bases. CDR3 length: 15 amino acids. The germline CDR1 and CDR2 sequences are SGHAT and FQDESV (reference sequence). Deletions cut 4 bases from V and 1 base from J, with 14 bases between. CDR3 nucleotide sequence: TGTGCCAGCAGCTCCAGGGCCCCAGGATCCTACGAGCAGTACTTC. Translation gives CASSSRAPGSYEQYF.